This T cell receptor beta chain was sequenced in a study of T cell responses to AZD1222 COVID-19 vaccine. J gave up 5 bases and V 0 bases, and 3 bases lay outside the gene matches. Germline V gene lookup returns CDR1 LNHNV and CDR2 YYDKDF (reference sequence). The CDR3 runs to 14 residues. General observations from the study: Just a handful of people given AZD1222 tested seropositive at baseline. Nearly half of spike-specific TCRs reportedly target variant regions that are unmutated in the B.1.351 and B.1.1.7 variants. Only after the peak T cell response were repertoires sampled. Among the donors, most were white British and more were female, and clonal diversity was possibly underestimated.

The assay was immunoSEQ multiplex PCR, and TCRdb's table has in-frame clones only and misses some. Of 130,000 to 150,000 clones listed, 90% to 95% are singletons. In the case of this clone: Its antigen is not known.

The TCR originated in an adult in good health. This chain joins TRBV15 and TRBJ1-2; 7 nucleotides agree with TRBD1. The sequencing used peripheral blood, collected on day 0 of AZD1222 vaccination. The CDR3: CATSRDDREYGYTF. The DNA for the CDR3 is TGTGCCACCAGCAGAGATGACAGGGAATATGGCTACACCTTC.